This TCR beta chain was captured by sequencing in a study of blood T cell repertoires in COVID-19. Across the study: Donors in the United States, Italy and Spain gave samples during acute or convalescent COVID-19. From T cells, B-cell-depleted T cells, or PBMCs came the material, which was cDNA or gDNA.

The CDR3 is 16 amino acids. Germline V CDR1 and CDR2: SGHRS, YFSETQ. The V end was cut by 2 bases, the J end by 4 bases, with 18 bases between. As originally analysed: Estimates of nucleated cell counts were drawn from the amplification of reference gene primers. Produced via immunoSEQ multiplex PCR; TCRdb's table is partial and in-frame only. The V and J calls and clone size are taken from that table; D and trimming were inferred from the DNA. The data contain 150,000 to 200,000 clones, about 86% of them singletons. V usage is TRBV5-1 and J usage is TRBJ1-1, with D possibly TRBD1 on 5 matching bases. The TCR sequence derives from a man between 60 and 75 years old with acute or convalescent COVID-19. The sample consisted of peripheral blood. The CDR3 sequence is CASSLHGGQGGTEAFF. For the CDR3, the DNA is TGCGCCAGCAGCTTACATGGAGGGCAGGGAGGCACTGAAGCTTTCTTT.